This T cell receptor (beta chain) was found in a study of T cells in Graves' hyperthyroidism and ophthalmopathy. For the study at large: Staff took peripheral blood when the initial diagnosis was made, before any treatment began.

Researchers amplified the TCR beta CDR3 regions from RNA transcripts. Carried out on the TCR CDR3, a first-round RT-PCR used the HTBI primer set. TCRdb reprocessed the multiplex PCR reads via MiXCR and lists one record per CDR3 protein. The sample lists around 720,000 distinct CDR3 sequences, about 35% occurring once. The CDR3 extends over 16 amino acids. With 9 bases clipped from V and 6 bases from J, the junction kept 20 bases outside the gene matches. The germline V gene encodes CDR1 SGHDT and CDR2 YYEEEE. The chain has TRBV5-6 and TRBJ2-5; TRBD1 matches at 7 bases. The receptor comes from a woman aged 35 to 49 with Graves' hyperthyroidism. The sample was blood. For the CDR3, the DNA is TGTGCCATGAACCTATTCCGACAGGGATTGCGCAAGACCCAGTACTTC. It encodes CAMNLFRQGLRKTQYF. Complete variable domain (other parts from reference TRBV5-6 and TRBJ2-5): DAGVTQSPTHLIKTRGQQVTLRCSPKSGHDTVSWYQQALGQGPQFIFQYYEEEERQRGNFPDRFSGHQFPNYSSELNVNALLLGDSALYLCAMNLFRQGLRKTQYFGPGTRLLVL.